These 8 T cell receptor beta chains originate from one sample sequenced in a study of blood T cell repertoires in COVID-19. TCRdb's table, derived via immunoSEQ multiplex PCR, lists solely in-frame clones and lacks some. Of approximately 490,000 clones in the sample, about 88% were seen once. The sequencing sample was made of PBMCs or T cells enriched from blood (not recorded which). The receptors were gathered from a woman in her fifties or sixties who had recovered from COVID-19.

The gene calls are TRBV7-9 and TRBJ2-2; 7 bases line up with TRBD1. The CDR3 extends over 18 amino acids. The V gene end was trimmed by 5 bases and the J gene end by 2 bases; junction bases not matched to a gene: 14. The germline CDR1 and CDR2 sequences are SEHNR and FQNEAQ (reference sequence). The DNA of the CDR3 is TGTGCCAGCAGCGAACGCAACTACAGGGGCTTCAACACCGGGGAGCTGTTTTTT. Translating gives CASSERNYRGFNTGELFF.

The CDR3 DNA sequence: TGTGCCAGCAGCTTAAGGGGACAGGGGAAATGCACAGATACGCAGTATTTT. Translated: CASSLRGQGKCTDTQYF. V is TRBV7-6 and J is TRBJ2-3, with TRBD1 identical over 10 bases. There are 17 residues in the CDR3. Germline CDR1 is SGHVS and CDR2 is FNYEAQ. The V segment lost 2 bases and the J segment 1 base; nucleotides outside the gene matches: 6.

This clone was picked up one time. The DNA of the CDR3 is TGTGCCAGCAGTATAGACCGGGACAGGGCTTACGAGCAGTACTTC. Translating gives CASSIDRDRAYEQYF. This chain connects TRBV7-8 to TRBJ2-7; TRBD1 matches at 9 bases. The CDR3 spans 15 residues. Germline lookup yields CDR1 SGHVS and CDR2 FQNEAQ. Germline trimming cut 6 bases from V and 4 bases from J; bases unmatched to any gene: 10.

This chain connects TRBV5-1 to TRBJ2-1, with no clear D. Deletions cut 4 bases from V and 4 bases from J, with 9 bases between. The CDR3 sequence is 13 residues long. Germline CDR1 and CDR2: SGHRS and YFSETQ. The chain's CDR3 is CASSLNWYNEQFF. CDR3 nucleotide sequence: TGCGCCAGCAGCCTCAACTGGTACAATGAGCAGTTCTTC. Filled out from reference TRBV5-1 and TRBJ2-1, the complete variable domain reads KAGVTQTPRYLIKTRGQQVTLSCSPISGHRSVSWYQQTPGQGLQFLFEYFSETQRNKGNFPGRFSGRQFSNSRSEMNVSTLELGDSALYLCASSLNWYNEQFFGPGTRLTVL.

The CDR3 DNA follows: TGTGCCAGCAGCCCTGACAGGGGAAACATTCAGTACTTC. Its translation: CASSPDRGNIQYF. The rearrangement joins TRBV7-2 to TRBJ2-4; 8 bases match TRBD1. The CDR3 contains 13 residues. The J segment lost 6 bases and the V segment lost 5 bases, leaving 3 bases of the junction unmatched. Germline CDR1 reads SGHTA; CDR2 reads FQGNSA. Looking up the rest from reference TRBV7-2 and TRBJ2-4 gives the full variable domain: GAGVSQSPSNKVTEKGKDVELRCDPISGHTALYWYRQSLGQGLEFLIYFQGNSAPDKSGLPSDRFSAERTGGSVSTLTIQRTQQEDSAVYLCASSPDRGNIQYFGAGTRLSVL.

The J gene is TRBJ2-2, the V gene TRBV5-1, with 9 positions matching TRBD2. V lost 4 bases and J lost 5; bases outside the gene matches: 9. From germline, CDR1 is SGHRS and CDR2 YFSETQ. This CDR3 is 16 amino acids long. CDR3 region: CASSPASRGGTGELFF. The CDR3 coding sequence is TGCGCCAGCAGCCCGGCTTCGCGGGGGGGAACCGGGGAGCTGTTTTTT.

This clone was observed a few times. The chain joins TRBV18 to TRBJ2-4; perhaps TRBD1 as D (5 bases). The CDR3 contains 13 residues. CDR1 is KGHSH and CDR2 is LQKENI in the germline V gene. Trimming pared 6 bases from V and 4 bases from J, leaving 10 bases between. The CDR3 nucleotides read TGTGCCAGCTCCCCCCCAGGGAAAAACATTCAGTACTTC. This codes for CASSPPGKNIQYF.

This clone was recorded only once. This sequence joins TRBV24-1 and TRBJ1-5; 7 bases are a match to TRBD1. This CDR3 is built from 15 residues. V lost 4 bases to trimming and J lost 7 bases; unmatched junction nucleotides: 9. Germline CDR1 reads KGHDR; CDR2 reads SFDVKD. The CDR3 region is CATSDSDRAGQPQHF. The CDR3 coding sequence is TGTGCCACCAGTGACAGTGACAGGGCGGGACAGCCCCAGCATTTT.